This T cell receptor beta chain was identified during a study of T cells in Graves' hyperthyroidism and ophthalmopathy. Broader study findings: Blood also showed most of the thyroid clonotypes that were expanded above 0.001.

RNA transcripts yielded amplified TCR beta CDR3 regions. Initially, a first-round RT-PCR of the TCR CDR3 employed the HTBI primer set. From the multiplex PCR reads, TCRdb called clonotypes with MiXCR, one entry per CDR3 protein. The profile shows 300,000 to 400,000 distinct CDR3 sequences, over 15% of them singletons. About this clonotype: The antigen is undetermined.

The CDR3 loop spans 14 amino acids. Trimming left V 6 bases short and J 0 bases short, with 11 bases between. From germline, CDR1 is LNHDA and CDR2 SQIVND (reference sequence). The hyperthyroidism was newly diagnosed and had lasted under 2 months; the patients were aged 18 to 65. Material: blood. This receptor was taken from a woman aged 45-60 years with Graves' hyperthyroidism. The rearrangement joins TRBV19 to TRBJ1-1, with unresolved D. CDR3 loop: CASSPTSMNTEAFF. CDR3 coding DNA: TGTGCCAGTAGCCCGACATCGATGAACACTGAAGCTTTCTTT.